This T cell receptor (beta chain) originates from a study of memory CD4+ T cells and cytomegalovirus serostatus. Study overall: Healthy Belgian adult donors included about nine CMV-positive and 24 CMV-negative people.

V was clipped by 2 bases and J by 3 bases; unmatched bases: 4. The CDR3 covers 15 residues. The germline V gene encodes CDR1 SGHNT and CDR2 YYREEE (reference sequence). Single viable CD3+CD4+CD8-CD45RO+ cells were sorted as the memory CD4+ T cells. The assay was immunoSEQ multiplex PCR, and TCRdb's table has in-frame clones only and misses some. The repertoire consists of approximately 60,000 clones, with about 68% occurring once and the leading ten covering 2.6%. The chain combines TRBV5-4 with TRBJ2-2, with TRBD1 identical over 7 bases. Sequences were obtained from memory CD4+ T cells from blood. This TCR derives from an adult in good health and CMV-seropositive. The CDR3 loop is CASSLNRGYTGELFF. The DNA for the CDR3 is TGTGCCAGCAGCTTAAACAGGGGATACACCGGGGAGCTGTTTTTT.